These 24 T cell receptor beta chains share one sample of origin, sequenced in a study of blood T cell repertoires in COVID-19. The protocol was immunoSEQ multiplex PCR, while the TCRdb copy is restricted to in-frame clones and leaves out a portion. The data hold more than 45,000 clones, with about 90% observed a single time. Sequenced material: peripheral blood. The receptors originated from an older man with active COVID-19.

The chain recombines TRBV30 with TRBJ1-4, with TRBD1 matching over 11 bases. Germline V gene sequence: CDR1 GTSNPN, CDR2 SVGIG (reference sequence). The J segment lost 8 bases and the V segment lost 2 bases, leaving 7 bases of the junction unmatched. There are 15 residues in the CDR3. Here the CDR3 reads CAWSPRTGGGEKLFF. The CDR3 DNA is TGTGCCTGGAGTCCACGGACAGGGGGCGGGGAAAAACTGTTTTTT.

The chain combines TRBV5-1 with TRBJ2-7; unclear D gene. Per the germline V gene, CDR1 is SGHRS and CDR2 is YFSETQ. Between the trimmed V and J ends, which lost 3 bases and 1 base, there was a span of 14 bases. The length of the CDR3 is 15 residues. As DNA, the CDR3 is TGCGCCAGCAGCTCACGGTCGGGTTATTCCTACGAGCAGTACTTC. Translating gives CASSSRSGYSYEQYF. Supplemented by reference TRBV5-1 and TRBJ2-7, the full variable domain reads KAGVTQTPRYLIKTRGQQVTLSCSPISGHRSVSWYQQTPGQGLQFLFEYFSETQRNKGNFPGRFSGRQFSNSRSEMNVSTLELGDSALYLCASSSRSGYSYEQYFGPGTRLTVT.

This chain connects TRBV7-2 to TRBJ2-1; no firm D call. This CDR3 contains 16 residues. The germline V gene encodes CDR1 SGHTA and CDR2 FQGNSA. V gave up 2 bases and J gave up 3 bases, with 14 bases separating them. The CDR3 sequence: CASSLRPRSSYNEQFF. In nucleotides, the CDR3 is TGTGCCAGCAGCTTACGTCCAAGGTCTAGCTACAATGAGCAGTTCTTC.

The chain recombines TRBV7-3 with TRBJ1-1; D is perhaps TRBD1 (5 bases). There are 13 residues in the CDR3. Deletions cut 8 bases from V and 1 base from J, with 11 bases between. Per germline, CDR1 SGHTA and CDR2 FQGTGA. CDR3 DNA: TGTGCCAGCGCGCGACAGAGGAACACTGAAGCTTTCTTT. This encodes CASARQRNTEAFF.

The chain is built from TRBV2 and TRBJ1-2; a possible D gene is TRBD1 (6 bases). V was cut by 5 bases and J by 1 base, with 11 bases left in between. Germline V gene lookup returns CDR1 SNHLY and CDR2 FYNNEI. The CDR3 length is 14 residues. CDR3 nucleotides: TGTGCCAGCAGTCCGGACAGCCTTAACTATGGCTACACCTTC. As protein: CASSPDSLNYGYTF.

CDR3 residues: CASSSGQGNEQYF. The DNA of the CDR3 is TGCGCCAGCAGCTCGGGACAGGGGAACGAGCAGTACTTC. The chain is built from TRBV5-1 and TRBJ2-7; 10 positions match TRBD1. The CDR3 has 13 residues. The junction had 2 bases not matched to a gene; V was cut back by 3 bases and J by 5 bases. From germline, CDR1 is SGHRS and CDR2 YFSETQ.

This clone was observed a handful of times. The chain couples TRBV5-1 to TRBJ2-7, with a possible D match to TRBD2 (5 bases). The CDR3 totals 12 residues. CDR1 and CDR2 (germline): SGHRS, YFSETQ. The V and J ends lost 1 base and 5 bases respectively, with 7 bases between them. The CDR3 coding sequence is TGCGCCAGCAGCTTGTTCGGGGACGAGCAGTACTTC. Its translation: CASSLFGDEQYF.

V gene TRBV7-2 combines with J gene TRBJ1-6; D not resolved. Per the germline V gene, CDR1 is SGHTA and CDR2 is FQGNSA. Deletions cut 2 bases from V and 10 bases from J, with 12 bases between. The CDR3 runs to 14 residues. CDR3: CASSLSGGSSPLHF. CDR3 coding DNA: TGTGCCAGCAGCTTATCAGGCGGGAGCTCACCCCTCCACTTT.

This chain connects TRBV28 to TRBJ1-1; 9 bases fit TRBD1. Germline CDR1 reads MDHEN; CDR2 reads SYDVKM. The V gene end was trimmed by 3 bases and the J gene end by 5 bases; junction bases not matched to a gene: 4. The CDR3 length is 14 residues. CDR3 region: CASSFTGTGTEAFF. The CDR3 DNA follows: TGTGCCAGCAGTTTCACCGGGACAGGGACTGAAGCTTTCTTT. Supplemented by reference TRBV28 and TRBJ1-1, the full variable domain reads DVKVTQSSRYLVKRTGEKVFLECVQDMDHENMFWYRQDPGLGLRLIYFSYDVKMKEKGDIPEGYSVSREKKERFSLILESASTNQTSMYLCASSFTGTGTEAFFGQGTRLTVV.

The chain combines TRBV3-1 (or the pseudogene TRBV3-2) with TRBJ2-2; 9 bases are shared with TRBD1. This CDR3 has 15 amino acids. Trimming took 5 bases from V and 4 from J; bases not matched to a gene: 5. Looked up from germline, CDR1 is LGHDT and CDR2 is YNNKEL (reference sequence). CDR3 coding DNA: TGTGCCAGCAGCTCCCGGGACAGGGTCACCGGGGAGCTGTTTTTT. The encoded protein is CASSSRDRVTGELFF.

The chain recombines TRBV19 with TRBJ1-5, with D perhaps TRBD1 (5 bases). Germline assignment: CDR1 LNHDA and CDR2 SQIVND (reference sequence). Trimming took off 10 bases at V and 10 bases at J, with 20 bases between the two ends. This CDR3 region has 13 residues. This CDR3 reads CATAGSTKQPQHF. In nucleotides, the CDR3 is TGTGCCACAGCAGGGTCCACCAAGCAACCCCAGCATTTT.

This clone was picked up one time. In nucleotides, the CDR3 is TGTGCCAGTAGTAGATCCGGAGACGGAAGGGATACGCAGTATTTT. The encoded protein is CASSRSGDGRDTQYF. The chain couples TRBV19 to TRBJ2-3; D not certain. The CDR3 runs 15 residues. From germline, CDR1 is LNHDA and CDR2 SQIVND (reference sequence). The germline V and J ends were trimmed by 4 bases and 6 bases, with 17 bases remaining between them.

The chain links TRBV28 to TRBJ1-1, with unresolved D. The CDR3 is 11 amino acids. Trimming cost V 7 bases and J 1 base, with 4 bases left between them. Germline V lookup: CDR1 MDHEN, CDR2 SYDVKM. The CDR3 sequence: CASTSNTEAFF. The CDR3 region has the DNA TGTGCCAGCACCTCGAACACTGAAGCTTTCTTT.

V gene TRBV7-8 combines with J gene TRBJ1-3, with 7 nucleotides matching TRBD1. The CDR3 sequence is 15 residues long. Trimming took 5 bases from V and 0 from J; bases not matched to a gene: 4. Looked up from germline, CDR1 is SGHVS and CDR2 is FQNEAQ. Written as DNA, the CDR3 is TGTGCCAGCAGCCGAGACAGGGCCTCTGGAAACACCATATATTTT. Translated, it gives CASSRDRASGNTIYF. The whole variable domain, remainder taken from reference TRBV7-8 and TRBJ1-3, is GAGVSQSPRYKVAKRGQDVALRCDPISGHVSLFWYQQALGQGPEFLTYFQNEAQLDKSGLPSDRFFAERPEGSVSTLKIQRTQQEDSAVYLCASSRDRASGNTIYFGEGSWLTVV.

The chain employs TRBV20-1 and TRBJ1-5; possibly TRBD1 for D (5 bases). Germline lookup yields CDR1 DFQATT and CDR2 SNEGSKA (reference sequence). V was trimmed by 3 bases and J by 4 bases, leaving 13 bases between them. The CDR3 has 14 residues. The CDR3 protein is CSASRQIMNQPQHF. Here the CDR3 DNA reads TGCAGTGCTAGTAGACAGATAATGAATCAGCCCCAGCATTTT.

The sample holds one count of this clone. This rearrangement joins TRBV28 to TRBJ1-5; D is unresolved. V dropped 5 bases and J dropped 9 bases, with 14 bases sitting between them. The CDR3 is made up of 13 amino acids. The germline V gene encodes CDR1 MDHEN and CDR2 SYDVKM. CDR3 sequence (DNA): TGTGCCAGCAGTCTCGACAACATGGGGCCCCAGCATTTT. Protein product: CASSLDNMGPQHF.

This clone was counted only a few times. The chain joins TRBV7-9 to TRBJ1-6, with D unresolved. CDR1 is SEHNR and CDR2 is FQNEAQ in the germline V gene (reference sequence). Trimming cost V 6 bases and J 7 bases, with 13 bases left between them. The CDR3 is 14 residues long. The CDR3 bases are TGTGCCAGCAGTCACGGCGGAATAAATTCACCCCTCCACTTT. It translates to CASSHGGINSPLHF.

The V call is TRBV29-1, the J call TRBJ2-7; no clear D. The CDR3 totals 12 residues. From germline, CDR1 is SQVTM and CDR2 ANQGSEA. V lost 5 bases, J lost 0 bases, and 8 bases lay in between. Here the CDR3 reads CSVLVSSYEQYF. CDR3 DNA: TGCAGCGTTTTAGTAAGCTCCTACGAGCAGTACTTC.

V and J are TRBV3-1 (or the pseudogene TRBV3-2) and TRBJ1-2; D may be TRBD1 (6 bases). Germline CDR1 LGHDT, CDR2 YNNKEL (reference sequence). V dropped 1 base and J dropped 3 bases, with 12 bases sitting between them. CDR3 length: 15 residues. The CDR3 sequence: CASSQASGQHYGYTF. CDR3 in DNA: TGTGCCAGCAGCCAAGCGTCCGGACAGCACTATGGCTACACCTTC.

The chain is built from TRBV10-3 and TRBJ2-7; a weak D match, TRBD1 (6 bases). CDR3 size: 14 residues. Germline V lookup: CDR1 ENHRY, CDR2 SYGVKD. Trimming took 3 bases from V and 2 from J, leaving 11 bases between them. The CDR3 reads CAISDLTGTYEQYF. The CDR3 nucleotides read TGTGCCATCAGTGACCTAACAGGGACCTACGAGCAGTACTTC.

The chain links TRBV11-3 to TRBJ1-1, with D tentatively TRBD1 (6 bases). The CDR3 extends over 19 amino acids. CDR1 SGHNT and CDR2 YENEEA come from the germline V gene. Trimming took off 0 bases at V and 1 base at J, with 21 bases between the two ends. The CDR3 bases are TGTGCCAGCAGCTTAGATCCCCCCCCCAGGACAGTGAAGAACACTGAAGCTTTCTTT. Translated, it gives CASSLDPPPRTVKNTEAFF.

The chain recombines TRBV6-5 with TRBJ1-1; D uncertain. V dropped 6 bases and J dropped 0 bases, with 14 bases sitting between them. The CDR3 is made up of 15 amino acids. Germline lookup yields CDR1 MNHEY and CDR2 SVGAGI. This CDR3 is CASSLYTPVNTEAFF. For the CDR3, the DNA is TGTGCCAGCAGCCTATATACTCCGGTGAACACTGAAGCTTTCTTT.

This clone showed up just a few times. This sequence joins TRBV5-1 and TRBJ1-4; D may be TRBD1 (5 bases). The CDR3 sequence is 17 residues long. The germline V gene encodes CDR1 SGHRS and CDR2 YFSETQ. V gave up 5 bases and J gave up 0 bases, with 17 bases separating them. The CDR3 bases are TGCGCCAGCAGTAAATGGGGGGATAGGGCAACTAATGAAAAACTGTTTTTT. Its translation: CASSKWGDRATNEKLFF.

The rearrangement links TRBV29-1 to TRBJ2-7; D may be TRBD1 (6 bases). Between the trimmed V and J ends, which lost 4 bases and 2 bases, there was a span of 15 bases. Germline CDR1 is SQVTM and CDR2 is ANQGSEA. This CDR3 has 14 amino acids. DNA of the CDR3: TGCAGCGTTGCCGCGGACAGATTCCCCTACGAGCAGTACTTC. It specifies CSVAADRFPYEQYF.